This T cell receptor beta chain was recovered during a study of T cell responses to AZD1222 COVID-19 vaccine. Data came from immunoSEQ multiplex PCR; TCRdb stores just in-frame clones and leaves some out. The data contain approximately 130,000 clones, 80% to 95% of them seen just once; the ten biggest clones take up around 3.1%. Overall study findings and caveats: Along spike, vaccine-associated CD4 TCRs were found throughout, with dominance at 160-218 and 743-854. Among spike-specific TCRs, nearly half reportedly target unmutated variant regions.

V was shortened by 5 bases and J by 4 bases, with 8 bases between the two germline ends. The CDR3 length is 13 residues. CDR1 is SGHVS, CDR2 FQNEAQ, per germline. Note on this clone: What it binds is unknown.

The V call is TRBV7-8, the J call TRBJ1-4, with unresolved D. This sample comprised peripheral blood, obtained on day 0 of AZD1222 vaccination. This clonotype originated in an adult in good health. Here the CDR3 reads CASSPGYNEKLFF. CDR3 coding DNA: TGTGCCAGCAGCCCCGGGTATAATGAAAAACTGTTTTTT.